This TCR beta chain derives from a study of CD8+CD57+ T cells in acquired aplastic anemia. Genomic DNA provided the template from which TCR beta VDJ and CDR3 profiles were obtained. Each CDR3 protein gets one entry after TCRdb re-called the reads with MiXCR. The data show hundreds of thousands of distinct CDR3 sequences, 65% to 75% seen once. The CDR3 sequence is 15 residues long. The germline CDR1 and CDR2 sequences are LNHDA and SQIVND (reference sequence). The sequenced sample was sorted CD4+, CD8+, or CD8+CD57+ T cells (not recorded which) from PBMCs. The V call is TRBV19, the J call TRBJ2-7, with 9 bases lining up with TRBD1. The J call may be wrong; the DNA end is better matched by TRBJ2-2. The TCR was taken from a human donor in good health, serving as a control. The CDR3 DNA follows: TGTGCCGTTCGAACAGGGGGCGCGGGGACCGGGGAGCTGTTTTTT. Encoded protein: CAVRTGGAGTGELFF.